The 21 T cell receptor beta chains presented below share a single source sample, sequenced in a study of identical twins (dated by TCRdb to the mid-2010s). Library preparation was by 5' RACE. For sequencing, an Illumina HiSeq 2000 was employed. Using fastp at Q25 and MiXCR, TCRdb reprocessed the public reads and kept productive beta chains. Each record represents a unique CDR3 protein, reported with the most common genes and DNA among its rows. The sample data list 550,000 to 700,000 distinct CDR3 sequences, and over 8.5% of these were observed just once. Of the sample, under 3% falls within the top ten clones. The data also belong to a second study, concerning yellow fever vaccine responses in identical twins.

Sequencing was done on a sample of PBMCs. The receptors come from a woman between 18 and 29 years old in good health.

The chain carries TRBV6-2 or TRBV6-3 and TRBJ2-1, with TRBD2 matching 12 bases. This CDR3 contains 14 residues. CDR1 and CDR2 (germline): MNHEY, SVGEGT. V trimming: 4 bases; J trimming: 9 bases; junction bases outside the gene matches: 4. CDR3 in DNA: TGTGCCAGCAGTTCTAGCGGGAGGGCCAGTGAGCAGTTCTTC. It specifies CASSSSGRASEQFF.

This clonotype came up many times. The V call is TRBV13, the J call TRBJ2-2, with TRBD1 as a possible D gene (6 bases). Germline CDR1 and CDR2: PRHDT and FYEKMQ (reference sequence). The CDR3 is 13 amino acids. Between the trimmed V and J ends, which lost 3 bases and 8 bases, there was a span of 10 bases. CDR3 coding DNA: TGTGCCAGCAGCTTGGACAGTCCGGGGGAGCTGTTTTTT. Translating gives CASSLDSPGELFF.

A few counts support this clonotype. The rearrangement joins TRBV14 to TRBJ2-1; D uncertain. Per the germline V gene, CDR1 is SGHDN and CDR2 is FVKESK. V lost 4 bases and J 8 bases, leaving 9 bases between the germline ends. CDR3 size: 12 residues. CDR3 loop: CASSRGWHEQFF. The CDR3 coding sequence is TGTGCCAGCAGCCGTGGATGGCATGAGCAGTTCTTC.

The rearrangement joins TRBV19 to TRBJ2-1, with D maybe TRBD2 (6 bases). V shed 3 bases and J shed 8 bases, with 17 bases lying between them. The CDR3 totals 15 residues. The V gene's germline CDR1 is LNHDA and CDR2 SQIVND (reference sequence). DNA of the CDR3: TGTGCCAGTAGTATTCAGGTGACGGGAGTTGATGAGCAGTTCTTC. It specifies CASSIQVTGVDEQFF.

This clonotype was recorded at least ten times. The chain employs TRBV4-1 and TRBJ1-2; 8 nucleotides match TRBD1. Germline V gene lookup returns CDR1 MGHRA and CDR2 YSYEKL. The CDR3 length is 17 residues. V lost 1 base, J lost 2 bases, and 9 bases stayed unmatched. In DNA, the CDR3 is TGCGCCAGCAGCCAAGCACCCGGACAGGGTCAGAACTATGGCTACACCTTC. Translating it yields CASSQAPGQGQNYGYTF.

The chain is built from TRBV2 and TRBJ2-5, with 11 bases fitting TRBD2. The CDR3 totals 16 residues. Germline CDR1 is SNHLY and CDR2 is FYNNEI. The V and J ends lost 8 bases and 5 bases, in that order; junction bases with no gene match: 13. CDR3 residues: CASHSGRASSMETQYF. CDR3 nucleotide sequence: TGTGCCAGCCATAGCGGGAGGGCAAGTTCGATGGAGACCCAGTACTTC.

This clonotype was observed a handful of times. This sequence joins TRBV2 and TRBJ2-7, with D maybe TRBD1 (5 bases). V lost 7 bases to trimming and J lost 3 bases, with 13 bases between them. Germline V gene data show CDR1 as SNHLY and CDR2 as FYNNEI. The CDR3 consists of 13 residues. The CDR3 spells CASTGGQIYEQYF. In nucleotides, the CDR3 is TGTGCCAGCACTGGCGGACAAATCTACGAGCAGTACTTC.

The rearrangement links TRBV11-2 to TRBJ2-3; 8 positions agree with TRBD2. V gave up 1 base and J gave up 0 bases; unmatched junction bases: 9. Germline values: CDR1 SGHAT, CDR2 FQNNGV. The CDR3 totals 18 residues. CDR3 sequence (DNA): TGTGCCAGCAGCTTAGTGGGCGCTAGCGGGCCTAGCACAGATACGCAGTATTTT. Translation: CASSLVGASGPSTDTQYF. Full variable domain (rest looked up from reference TRBV11-2 and TRBJ2-3): EAGVAQSPRYKIIEKRQSVAFWCNPISGHATLYWYQQILGQGPKLLIQFQNNGVVDDSQLPKDRFSAERLKGVDSTLKIQPAKLEDSAVYLCASSLVGASGPSTDTQYFGPGTRLTVL.

This clonotype was seen a few times. The chain joins TRBV11-1 to TRBJ2-5; TRBD2 might be the D (5 bases). The V and J ends lost 8 bases and 1 base respectively, with 26 bases between them. The V gene's germline CDR1 is SGHAT and CDR2 FQDESV (reference sequence). This CDR3 has 18 amino acids. The CDR3 is CASRKGIVSGLFQETQYF. As DNA, the CDR3 is TGTGCCAGCCGAAAAGGGATAGTAAGCGGTTTATTCCAAGAGACCCAGTACTTC.

This clonotype has only a few counts. The V and J genes are TRBV2 and TRBJ2-2; maybe TRBD2 (6 bases). The germline V gene has CDR1 SNHLY and CDR2 FYNNEI. Trimming shortened V by 6 bases and J by 5 bases, and 10 bases separated the two germline ends. The CDR3 contains 13 residues. The CDR3 protein is CASRKGGTGELFF. CDR3 nucleotide sequence: TGTGCCAGCAGAAAGGGAGGAACCGGGGAGCTGTTTTTT. The entire variable domain, with the rest obtained from reference TRBV2 and TRBJ2-2, is as follows: EPEVTQTPSHQVTQMGQEVILRCVPISNHLYFYWYRQILGQKVEFLVSFYNNEISEKSEIFDDQFSVERPDGSNFTLKIRSTKLEDSAMYFCASRKGGTGELFFGEGSRLTVL.

There are a few counts of this clonotype. The chain couples TRBV7-2 to TRBJ2-1; TRBD1 matches at 8 bases. From germline, CDR1 is SGHTA and CDR2 FQGNSA. The CDR3 length is 13 residues. Trimming took 7 bases from V and 5 from J; bases not matched to a gene: 4. The CDR3 DNA reads TGTGCCAGCACCCCAGGGGGCCACAATGAGCAGTTCTTC. This encodes CASTPGGHNEQFF.

The chain combines TRBV6-1 with TRBJ2-1; 13 bases fit TRBD2. This CDR3 contains 16 residues. Trimming at V came to 5 bases and at J to 9 bases, leaving 10 bases not matched to a gene. CDR1 and CDR2 (germline): MNHNS, SASEGT. CDR3 bases: TGTGCCAGCAGTCGAACTACTAGCGGGAGGGCTGTTGAGCAGTTCTTC. This translates into CASSRTTSGRAVEQFF.

This clonotype occurred a few times. This chain links TRBV20-1 with TRBJ2-5; 9 bases align to TRBD2. The CDR3 spans 17 residues. The germline CDR1 and CDR2 sequences are DFQATT and SNEGSKA (reference sequence). V shed 0 bases, J shed 0 bases, and the junction held 8 bases outside the gene matches. CDR3 loop: CSARDPVAGVYQETQYF. The CDR3, as DNA: TGCAGTGCTAGAGATCCTGTAGCGGGGGTATACCAAGAGACCCAGTACTTC.

This clonotype has at least ten counts. V is TRBV20-1 and J is TRBJ1-3; D not resolved. Trimming took 3 bases from V and 8 from J, leaving 14 bases between them. The germline V gene encodes CDR1 DFQATT and CDR2 SNEGSKA (reference sequence). The CDR3 sequence is 13 residues long. The CDR3 loop reads CSASSGSGDTIYF. CDR3 DNA: TGCAGTGCTAGTTCGGGGAGTGGGGACACCATATATTTT.

The V and J genes are TRBV29-1 and TRBJ2-2; 13 bases agree with TRBD2. This CDR3 is 16 amino acids long. Unmatched junction bases numbered 2, after V lost 4 bases and J lost 0 bases. Germline V CDR1 and CDR2: SQVTM, ANQGSEA. The CDR3 coding sequence is TGCAGCGTTGGTGGGACTAGCGGGGCGAACACCGGGGAGCTGTTTTTT. This codes for CSVGGTSGANTGELFF.

The chain's CDR3 is CASSLGGGHPKETQYF. CDR3 sequence (DNA): TGTGCCAGCAGCTTGGGGGGGGGACACCCAAAAGAGACCCAGTACTTC. V gene TRBV5-6 combines with J gene TRBJ2-5; the D gene is possibly TRBD2 (7 bases). CDR3 length: 16 residues. Germline V gives CDR1 SGHDT, CDR2 YYEEEE. With 0 bases removed from V and 3 bases from J, the gap between germline ends came to 15 bases.

This clonotype was seen many times. The genes are TRBV7-3 and TRBJ2-3; TRBD1 might be the D (6 bases). The V end was cut by 1 base, the J end by 1 base, with 15 bases between. The CDR3 sequence is 17 residues long. Germline V gene data show CDR1 as SGHTA and CDR2 as FQGTGA. In DNA form, the CDR3 reads TGTGCCAGCAGCTTAAAAGTTGGCAGGGGCCGCACAGATACGCAGTATTTT. It encodes CASSLKVGRGRTDTQYF.

The chain joins TRBV7-9 to TRBJ1-5, with D perhaps TRBD1 (6 bases). This CDR3 has 16 amino acids. Trimming took off 5 bases at V and 0 bases at J, with 14 bases between the two ends. Per germline, CDR1 SEHNR and CDR2 FQNEAQ (reference sequence). CDR3 bases: TGTGCCAGCAGCACGCACCAGGGGTCTAGCAATCAGCCCCAGCATTTT. Amino acid sequence: CASSTHQGSSNQPQHF.

This clonotype was picked up a small number of times. The rearrangement joins TRBV29-1 to TRBJ2-7, with D perhaps TRBD1 (5 bases). This CDR3 spans 15 amino acids. V was cut by 0 bases and J by 3 bases, with 15 bases left in between. CDR1 is SQVTM, CDR2 ANQGSEA, per germline. CDR3 bases: TGCAGCGTTGAAGAATCAACAGGAAAAATCTACGAGCAGTACTTC. It is translated as CSVEESTGKIYEQYF.

Ten or more counts support this clonotype. The chain recombines TRBV5-5 with TRBJ2-1; possibly TRBD1 for D (8 bases). V was trimmed by 7 bases and J by 5 bases, leaving 16 bases between them. The germline CDR1 and CDR2 sequences are SGHKS and YYEKEE (reference sequence). The CDR3 totals 14 residues. CDR3 in DNA: TGTGCCAGCGGCAGGACAGGGAGGGACAATGAGCAGTTCTTC. Amino acid sequence: CASGRTGRDNEQFF. The full variable domain, completed using reference TRBV5-5 and TRBJ2-1, is DAGVTQSPTHLIKTRGQQVTLRCSPISGHKSVSWYQQVLGQGPQFIFQYYEKEERGRGNFPDRFSARQFPNYSSELNVNALLLGDSALYLCASGRTGRDNEQFFGPGTRLTVL.

The V and J genes are TRBV7-2 and TRBJ2-5; D call uncertain. Germline V lookup: CDR1 SGHTA, CDR2 FQGNSA. V lost 5 bases to trimming and J lost 5 bases, with 9 bases between them. This CDR3 is 12 amino acids long. The CDR3 DNA reads as TGTGCCAGCAGCCCCACGTCGGAGACCCAGTACTTC. Its translation is CASSPTSETQYF. Together with reference TRBV7-2 and TRBJ2-5, the CDR3 gives the full variable domain: GAGVSQSPSNKVTEKGKDVELRCDPISGHTALYWYRQSLGQGLEFLIYFQGNSAPDKSGLPSDRFSAERTGGSVSTLTIQRTQQEDSAVYLCASSPTSETQYFGPGTRLLVL.